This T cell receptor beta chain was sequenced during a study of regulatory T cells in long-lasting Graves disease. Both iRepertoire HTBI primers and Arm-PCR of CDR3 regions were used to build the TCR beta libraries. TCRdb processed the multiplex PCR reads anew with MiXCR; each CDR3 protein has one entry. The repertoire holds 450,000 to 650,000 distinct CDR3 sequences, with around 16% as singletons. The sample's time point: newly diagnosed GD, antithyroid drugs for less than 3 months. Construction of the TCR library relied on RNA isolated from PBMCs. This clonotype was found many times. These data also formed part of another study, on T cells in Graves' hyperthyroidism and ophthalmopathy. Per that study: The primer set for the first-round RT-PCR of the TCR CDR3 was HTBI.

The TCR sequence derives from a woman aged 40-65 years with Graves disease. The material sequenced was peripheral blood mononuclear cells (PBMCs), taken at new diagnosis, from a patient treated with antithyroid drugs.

In DNA, the CDR3 is TGTGCCAGCAGCTTGGCAGGGCCATCTGGAAACACCATATATTTT. Translation: CASSLAGPSGNTIYF. The chain uses TRBV27 and TRBJ1-3, with D possibly matching TRBD1 (5 bases). In germline, CDR1 is MNHEY, CDR2 SMNVEV (reference sequence). Trimming cost V 6 bases and J 1 base, with 13 bases left between them. This CDR3 is 15 amino acids long.